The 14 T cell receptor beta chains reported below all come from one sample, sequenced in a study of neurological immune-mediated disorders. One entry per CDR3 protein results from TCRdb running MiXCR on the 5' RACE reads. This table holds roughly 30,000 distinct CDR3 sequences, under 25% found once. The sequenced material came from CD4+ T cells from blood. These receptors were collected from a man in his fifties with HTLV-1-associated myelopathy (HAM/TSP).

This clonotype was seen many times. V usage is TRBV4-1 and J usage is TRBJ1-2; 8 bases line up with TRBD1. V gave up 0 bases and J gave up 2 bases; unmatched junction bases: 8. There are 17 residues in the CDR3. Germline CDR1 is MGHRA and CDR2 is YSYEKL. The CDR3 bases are TGCGCCAGCAGCCAAGACCCCGGGACAGGCCGAAACTATGGCTACACCTTC. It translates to CASSQDPGTGRNYGYTF.

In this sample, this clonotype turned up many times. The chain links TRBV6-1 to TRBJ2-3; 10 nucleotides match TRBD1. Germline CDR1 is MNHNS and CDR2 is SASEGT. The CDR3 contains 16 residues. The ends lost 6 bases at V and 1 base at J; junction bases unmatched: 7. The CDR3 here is CASSGDRGRGTDTQYF. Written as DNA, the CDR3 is TGTGCCAGCAGCGGTGACAGGGGGCGCGGCACAGATACGCAGTATTTT.

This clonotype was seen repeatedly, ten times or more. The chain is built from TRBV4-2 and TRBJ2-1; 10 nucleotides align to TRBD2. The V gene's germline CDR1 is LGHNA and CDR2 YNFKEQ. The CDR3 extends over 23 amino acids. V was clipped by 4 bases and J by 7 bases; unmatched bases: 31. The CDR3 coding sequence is TGTGCCAGCAGCCCCGACAGTTTGGGGGGTCGGCTAGCGGGGGCTGGTACGGTAAATGAGCAGTTCTTC. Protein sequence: CASSPDSLGGRLAGAGTVNEQFF.

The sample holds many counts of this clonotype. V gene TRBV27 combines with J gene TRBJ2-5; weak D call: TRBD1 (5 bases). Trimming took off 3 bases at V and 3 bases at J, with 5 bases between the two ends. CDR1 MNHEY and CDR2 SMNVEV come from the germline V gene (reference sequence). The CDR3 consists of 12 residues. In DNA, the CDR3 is TGTGCCAGCAGTTTCAGGGAAGAGACCCAGTACTTC. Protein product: CASSFREETQYF.

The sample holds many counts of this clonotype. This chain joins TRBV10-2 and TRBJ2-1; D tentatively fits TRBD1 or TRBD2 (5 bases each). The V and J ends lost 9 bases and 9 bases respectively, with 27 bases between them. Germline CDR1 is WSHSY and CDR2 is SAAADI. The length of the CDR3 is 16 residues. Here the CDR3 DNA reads TGCGCCAGTTCGACCGGGACGGCCGTTAGGGGTAGTGAGCAGTTCTTC. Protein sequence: CASSTGTAVRGSEQFF.

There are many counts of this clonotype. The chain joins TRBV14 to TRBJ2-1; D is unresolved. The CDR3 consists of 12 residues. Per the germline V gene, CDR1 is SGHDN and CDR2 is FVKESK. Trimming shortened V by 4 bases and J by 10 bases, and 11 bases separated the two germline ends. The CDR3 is CASSPYAEEQFF. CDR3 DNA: TGTGCCAGCAGCCCCTACGCAGAGGAGCAGTTCTTC.

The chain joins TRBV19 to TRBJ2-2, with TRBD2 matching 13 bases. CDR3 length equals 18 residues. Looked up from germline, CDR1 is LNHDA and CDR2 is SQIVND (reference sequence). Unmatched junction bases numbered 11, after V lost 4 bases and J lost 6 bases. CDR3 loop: CASSTTLTSGRPSGELFF. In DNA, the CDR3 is TGTGCCAGTAGTACTACCCTGACTAGCGGGAGGCCCTCCGGGGAGCTGTTTTTT.

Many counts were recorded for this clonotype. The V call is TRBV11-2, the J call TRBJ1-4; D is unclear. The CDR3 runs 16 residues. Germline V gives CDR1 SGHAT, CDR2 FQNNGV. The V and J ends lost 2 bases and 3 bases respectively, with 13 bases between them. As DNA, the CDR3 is TGTGCCAGCAGCTTAAGGCAGGAAAACCCTAATGAAAAACTGTTTTTT. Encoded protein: CASSLRQENPNEKLFF.

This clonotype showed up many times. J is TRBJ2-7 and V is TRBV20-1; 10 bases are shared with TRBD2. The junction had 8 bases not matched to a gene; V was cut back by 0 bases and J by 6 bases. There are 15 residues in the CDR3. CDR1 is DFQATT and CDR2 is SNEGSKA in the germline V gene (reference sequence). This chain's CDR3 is CSARDPAGGPREQYF. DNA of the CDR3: TGCAGTGCTAGAGATCCAGCGGGAGGGCCCCGCGAGCAGTACTTC.

Here the CDR3 reads CASSEWTMNTEAFF. The DNA of the CDR3 is TGTGCCAGCAGCGAGTGGACAATGAACACTGAAGCTTTCTTT. The V gene is TRBV3-1, the J gene TRBJ1-1; TRBD1 is a possible D gene (5 bases). The CDR3 loop spans 14 amino acids. The ends were cut back, 5 bases at V and 0 bases at J, with 10 bases in the middle. Germline lookup yields CDR1 LGHDT and CDR2 YNNKEL (reference sequence).

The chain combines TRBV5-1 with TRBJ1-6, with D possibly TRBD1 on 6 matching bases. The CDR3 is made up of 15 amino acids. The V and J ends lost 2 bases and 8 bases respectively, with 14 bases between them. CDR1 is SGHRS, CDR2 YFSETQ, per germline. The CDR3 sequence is CASSFTGINYSPLHF. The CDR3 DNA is TGCGCCAGCAGCTTTACAGGGATCAATTATTCACCCCTCCACTTT. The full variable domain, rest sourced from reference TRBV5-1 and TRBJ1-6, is KAGVTQTPRYLIKTRGQQVTLSCSPISGHRSVSWYQQTPGQGLQFLFEYFSETQRNKGNFPGRFSGRQFSNSRSEMNVSTLELGDSALYLCASSFTGINYSPLHFGNGTRLTVT.

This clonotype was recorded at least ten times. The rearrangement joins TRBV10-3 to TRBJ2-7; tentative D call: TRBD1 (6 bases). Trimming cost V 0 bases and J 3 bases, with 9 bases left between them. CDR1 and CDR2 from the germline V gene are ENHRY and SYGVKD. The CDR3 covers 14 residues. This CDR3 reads CAISESDRYYEQYF. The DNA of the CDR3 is TGTGCCATCAGTGAGTCTGACAGGTACTACGAGCAGTACTTC.

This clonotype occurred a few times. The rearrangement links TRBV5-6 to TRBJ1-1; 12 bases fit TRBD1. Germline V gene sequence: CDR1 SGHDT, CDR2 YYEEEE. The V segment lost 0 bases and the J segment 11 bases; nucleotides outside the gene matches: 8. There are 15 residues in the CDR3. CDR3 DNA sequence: TGTGCCAGCAGCTTGGAGGGACAGGGGGCGCATAAGGCTTTCTTT. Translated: CASSLEGQGAHKAFF.

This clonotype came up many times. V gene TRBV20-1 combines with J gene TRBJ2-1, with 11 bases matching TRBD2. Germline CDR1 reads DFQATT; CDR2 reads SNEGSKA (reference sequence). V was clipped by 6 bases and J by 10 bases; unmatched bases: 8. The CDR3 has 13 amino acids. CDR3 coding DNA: TGCAGTGCCCGACTAGCGGGGTCGTGGGAGCAGTTCTTC. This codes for CSARLAGSWEQFF.